These 9 T cell receptor beta chains came from one sample sequenced in a study of blood T cells in healthy people across ages. Primers used in a second PCR of about 6 to 11 cycles were a sample-barcoded 5' primer and a J-beta primer mix. One entry per CDR3 protein results from TCRdb running MiXCR on the 5' RACE reads. The sample consists of over 1,500,000 distinct CDR3 sequences, 35% to 50% of them appearing once. Sequencing was carried out using blood. These receptors all come from a human donor in good health.

This clonotype was found a few times. The genes are TRBV5-6 and TRBJ2-1; 9 bases map to TRBD2. J gave up 5 bases and V 2 bases, and 5 bases lay outside the gene matches. The CDR3 covers 15 residues. CDR1 is SGHDT and CDR2 is YYEEEE in the germline V gene. In DNA, the CDR3 is TGTGCCAGCAGCTTAGCGGGGGGTAACAACAATGAGCAGTTCTTC. As protein: CASSLAGGNNNEQFF.

This chain connects TRBV7-9 to TRBJ2-4, with D unclear. The V and J ends lost 4 bases and 13 bases respectively, with 20 bases between them. This CDR3 has 14 residues. CDR1 is SEHNR, CDR2 FQNEAQ, per germline (reference sequence). The CDR3 loop is CASSSRVYLNEQYF. The CDR3 region has the DNA TGTGCCAGCAGCTCCCGGGTCTATCTCAATGAGCAGTACTTC.

A remark on this clonotype: One junction end disagrees with the germline gene, perhaps due to a read error. The chain links TRBV10-3 to TRBJ2-1; 7 bases agree with TRBD2. CDR1 and CDR2 from the germline V gene are ENHRY and SYGVKD. The CDR3 contains 13 residues. The CDR3 DNA reads as TGTACCATCAGCGGGGAGCTTTACAATGAGCAGTTCTTC. It specifies CTISGELYNEQFF.

V is TRBV7-2 and J is TRBJ2-1; TRBD2 matches 9 bases. J lost 5 bases, V lost 5 bases, and 7 bases had no gene match. The germline CDR1 and CDR2 sequences are SGHTA and FQGNSA. This CDR3 spans 15 amino acids. The CDR3 protein is CASSPSGGRNNEQFF. In nucleotides, the CDR3 is TGTGCCAGCAGCCCAAGCGGGGGGCGGAACAATGAGCAGTTCTTC.

This clonotype was observed a few times. The chain carries TRBV12-3 or TRBV12-4 and TRBJ2-7; 8 nucleotides agree with TRBD1. This CDR3 spans 18 amino acids. With 1 base clipped from V and 2 bases from J, the junction kept 13 bases outside the gene matches. The CDR3 is CASSLVLGQATITYEQYF. The CDR3 DNA reads as TGTGCCAGCAGTTTAGTATTGGGACAGGCGACTATTACCTACGAGCAGTACTTC.

The rearrangement links TRBV30 to TRBJ2-5; TRBD2 agrees at 7 bases. The junction had 9 bases not matched to a gene; V was cut back by 6 bases and J by 11 bases. Germline CDR1 GTSNPN, CDR2 SVGIG (reference sequence). There are 11 residues in the CDR3. The chain's CDR3 is CACTMGGKQYF. The CDR3 DNA is TGTGCCTGTACCATGGGGGGGAAGCAGTACTTC.

As to this clonotype: One end of the junction is discordant with germline, which a read error may explain. The chain recombines TRBV24-1 with TRBJ2-1, with 7 positions matching TRBD2. The V gene's germline CDR1 is KGHDR and CDR2 SFDVKD. The CDR3 loop spans 16 amino acids. CDR3 DNA sequence: TGTGCCACCGGTGATTCCGGGGGGAGCTCCTACAATGAGCAGTTCTTC. Its translation is CATGDSGGSSYNEQFF.

A few counts support this clonotype. Germline and junction disagree at one end, which may indicate a read error. V gene TRBV13 combines with J gene TRBJ2-7, with no clear D. The CDR3 loop spans 15 amino acids. Germline CDR1 PRHDT, CDR2 FYEKMQ (reference sequence). The CDR3 nucleotides are TGTGTCAGCAGCCCTCGGTCATTCAGCTCCTACGAGCAGTACTTC. Protein sequence: CVSSPRSFSSYEQYF.

This clonotype showed up just a few times. J is TRBJ2-1 and V is TRBV7-3; either TRBD1 or TRBD2 may fit D (6 bases each). Germline assignment: CDR1 SGHTA and CDR2 FQGTGA. V lost 5 bases and J lost 5, with 19 bases in between. This CDR3 has 16 amino acids. Written as DNA, the CDR3 is TGTGCCAGCAGCAGCCGTAGGGGGGCCGACCACAATGAGCAGTTCTTC. This translates into CASSSRRGADHNEQFF.